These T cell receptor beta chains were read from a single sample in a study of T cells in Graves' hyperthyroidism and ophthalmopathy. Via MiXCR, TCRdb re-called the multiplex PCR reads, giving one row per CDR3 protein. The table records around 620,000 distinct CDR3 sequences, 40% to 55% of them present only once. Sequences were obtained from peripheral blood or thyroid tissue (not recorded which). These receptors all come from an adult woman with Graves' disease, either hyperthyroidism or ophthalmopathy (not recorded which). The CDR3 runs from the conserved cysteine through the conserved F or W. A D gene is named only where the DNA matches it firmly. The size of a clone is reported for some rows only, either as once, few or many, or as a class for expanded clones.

CDR3aa: CAISEAKASYEQYF
CDR3nt: TGTGCCATCAGTGAGGCAAAGGCCTCCTACGAGCAGTACTTC
abundance: many
d_gene: .
len: 14
v_gene: TRBV10-3
j_gene: TRBJ2-7

CDR3aa: CASSFRGGVLRTQYF
CDR3nt: TGTGCCAGCAGCTTTCGAGGAGGGGTACTCCGGACCCAGTACTTC
abundance: .
d_gene: .
len: 15
v_gene: TRBV5-6
j_gene: TRBJ2-5

CDR3aa: CASSLSVAGNTIYF
CDR3nt: TGTGCCAGCAGCTTATCTGTGGCGGGAAACACCATATATTTT
abundance: .
d_gene: .
len: 14
v_gene: TRBV7-9
j_gene: TRBJ1-3

CDR3aa: CASSTPRASEETQYF
CDR3nt: TGTGCCAGCAGTACCCCCCGAGCTAGCGAGGAGACCCAGTACTTC
abundance: many
d_gene: .
len: 15
v_gene: TRBV12-3/TRBV12-4
j_gene: TRBJ2-5

CDR3aa: CSVETDNYEQYF
CDR3nt: TGCAGCGTTGAAACAGACAACTACGAGCAGTACTTC
abundance: .
d_gene: .
len: 12
v_gene: TRBV29-1
j_gene: TRBJ2-7

CDR3aa: CSARDLAGSETQYF
CDR3nt: TGCAGTGCTAGAGATTTGGCAGGGTCCGAGACCCAGTACTTC
abundance: many
d_gene: .
len: 14
v_gene: TRBV20-1
j_gene: TRBJ2-5

CDR3aa: CASSLFRGRVEKLFF
CDR3nt: TGTGCCAGCAGTTTGTTCCGGGGGAGAGTTGAAAAACTGTTTTTT
abundance: few
d_gene: .
len: 15
v_gene: TRBV28
j_gene: TRBJ1-4

CDR3aa: CASSGTGELSPLHF
CDR3nt: TGTGCCAGTAGCGGGACAGGGGAACTGTCACCCCTCCACTTT
abundance: .
d_gene: TRBD1
len: 14
v_gene: TRBV19
j_gene: TRBJ1-6

CDR3aa: CAISEVPAGTEAFF
CDR3nt: TGTGCCATCAGTGAGGTCCCCGCGGGGACTGAAGCTTTCTTT
abundance: few
d_gene: .
len: 14
v_gene: TRBV10-3
j_gene: TRBJ1-1

CDR3aa: CASSQGTGVVQETQYF
CDR3nt: TGTGCCAGCAGCCAAGGGACAGGGGTTGTCCAAGAGACCCAGTACTTC
abundance: .
d_gene: TRBD1
len: 16
v_gene: TRBV4-2
j_gene: TRBJ2-5

CDR3aa: CARGPGGQETQYF
CDR3nt: TGTGCAAGGGGGCCAGGTGGTCAAGAGACCCAGTACTTC
abundance: once
d_gene: TRBD1
len: 13
v_gene: TRBV25-1
j_gene: TRBJ2-5

CDR3aa: CSASEGAQYF
CDR3nt: TGCAGCGCTTCGGAGGGCGCGCAGTATTTT
abundance: few
d_gene: .
len: 10
v_gene: TRBV29-1
j_gene: TRBJ2-3

CDR3aa: CASSSGTSGDTGELFF
CDR3nt: TGTGCCAGCAGCAGCGGGACTAGCGGGGACACCGGGGAGCTGTTTTTT
abundance: many
d_gene: TRBD2
len: 16
v_gene: TRBV13
j_gene: TRBJ2-2

CDR3aa: CASSYSDSNTEAFF
CDR3nt: TGTGCCAGCAGTTACAGTGACTCGAACACTGAAGCTTTCTTT
abundance: many
d_gene: .
len: 14
v_gene: TRBV6-5
j_gene: TRBJ1-1

CDR3aa: CASSTRQGLGSGANVLTF
CDR3nt: TGTGCCAGCAGCACCCGACAGGGGTTGGGCTCTGGGGCCAACGTCCTGACTTTC
abundance: few
d_gene: TRBD1
len: 18
v_gene: TRBV11-3
j_gene: TRBJ2-6

CDR3aa: CSARQGPSRQPQHF
CDR3nt: TGCAGTGCTAGACAGGGTCCTTCGAGACAGCCCCAGCATTTT
abundance: .
d_gene: .
len: 14
v_gene: TRBV20-1
j_gene: TRBJ1-5

CDR3aa: CAWSVRRGNEKLFF
CDR3nt: TGTGCCTGGAGTGTACGGAGGGGGAATGAAAAACTGTTTTTT
abundance: many
d_gene: .
len: 14
v_gene: TRBV30
j_gene: TRBJ1-4

CDR3aa: CSVKGRGGEKLFF
CDR3nt: TGCAGCGTTAAGGGCAGGGGCGGTGAAAAACTGTTTTTT
abundance: .
d_gene: .
len: 13
v_gene: TRBV29-1
j_gene: TRBJ1-4

CDR3aa: CSLVGGNQPQHF
CDR3nt: TGCAGCTTGGTGGGGGGCAATCAGCCCCAGCATTTT
abundance: .
d_gene: .
len: 12
v_gene: TRBV29-1
j_gene: TRBJ1-5

CDR3aa: CSASIQRTNYGYTF
CDR3nt: TGCAGTGCCTCCATCCAGCGGACTAACTATGGCTACACCTTC
abundance: many
d_gene: .
len: 14
v_gene: TRBV20-1
j_gene: TRBJ1-2

CDR3aa: CSAREGWGDSPLHF
CDR3nt: TGCAGTGCTAGAGAGGGCTGGGGGGACTCACCCCTCCACTTT
abundance: .
d_gene: .
len: 14
v_gene: TRBV20-1
j_gene: TRBJ1-6

CDR3aa: CAWGNTYSYEQYF
CDR3nt: TGTGCCTGGGGAAATACTTACTCCTACGAGCAGTACTTC
abundance: few
d_gene: .
len: 13
v_gene: TRBV30
j_gene: TRBJ2-7

CDR3aa: CASRVSGNTGELFF
CDR3nt: TGTGCCAGCAGAGTTAGCGGTAACACCGGGGAGCTGTTTTTT
abundance: .
d_gene: .
len: 14
v_gene: TRBV6-4
j_gene: TRBJ2-2

CDR3aa: CAISVGTTGNTIYF
CDR3nt: TGTGCCATCAGTGTGGGGACAACTGGAAACACCATATATTTT
abundance: once
d_gene: .
len: 14
v_gene: TRBV10-3
j_gene: TRBJ1-3

CDR3aa: CSGGQASDGYTF
CDR3nt: TGCAGCGGGGGACAGGCCTCGGATGGCTACACCTTC
abundance: .
d_gene: TRBD1
len: 12
v_gene: TRBV29-1
j_gene: TRBJ1-2

CDR3aa: CASSYTGGGSPLHF
CDR3nt: TGTGCCAGCAGTTATACAGGGGGCGGTTCACCCCTCCACTTT
abundance: .
d_gene: TRBD1
len: 14
v_gene: TRBV11-2
j_gene: TRBJ1-6

CDR3aa: CASSPGTSGLWEQYF
CDR3nt: TGTGCCAGCAGCCCCGGGACTAGCGGGCTATGGGAGCAGTATTTC
abundance: .
d_gene: TRBD2
len: 15
v_gene: TRBV11-2
j_gene: TRBJ2-7

CDR3aa: CASSSASGRGTGELFF
CDR3nt: TGTGCCAGCAGCTCCGCTAGCGGGAGGGGTACCGGGGAGCTGTTTTTT
abundance: many
d_gene: TRBD2
len: 16
v_gene: TRBV7-3
j_gene: TRBJ2-2

CDR3aa: CSGSLAEGQPQHF
CDR3nt: TGCAGTGGGTCCCTCGCAGAAGGTCAGCCCCAGCATTTT
abundance: many
d_gene: .
len: 13
v_gene: TRBV20-1
j_gene: TRBJ1-5

CDR3aa: CASSGGHHQPQHF
CDR3nt: TGTGCCAGCAGTGGGGGACACCATCAGCCCCAGCATTTT
abundance: .
d_gene: .
len: 13
v_gene: TRBV2
j_gene: TRBJ1-5

CDR3aa: CASSPHSAGPGAFF
CDR3nt: TGTGCCAGCAGCCCCCATTCGGCGGGGCCTGGGGCTTTCTTT
abundance: .
d_gene: .
len: 14
v_gene: TRBV7-4
j_gene: TRBJ1-1

CDR3aa: CSARPGQSEAFF
CDR3nt: TGCAGTGCTAGACCGGGACAAAGTGAAGCTTTCTTT
abundance: many
d_gene: .
len: 12
v_gene: TRBV20-1
j_gene: TRBJ1-1

CDR3aa: CASSRYADNSPLHF
CDR3nt: TGTGCCAGCAGCCGATACGCCGACAATTCACCCCTCCACTTT
abundance: many
d_gene: .
len: 14
v_gene: TRBV3-1
j_gene: TRBJ1-6

CDR3aa: CASSLDRGGELFF
CDR3nt: TGTGCCAGCAGCTTAGATCGCGGCGGGGAGCTGTTTTTT
abundance: many
d_gene: .
len: 13
v_gene: TRBV11-2
j_gene: TRBJ2-2

CDR3aa: CASSGRDRLSNQPQHF
CDR3nt: TGTGCCAGCAGTGGGCGGGACAGGCTCAGCAATCAGCCCCAGCATTTT
abundance: few
d_gene: TRBD1
len: 16
v_gene: TRBV2
j_gene: TRBJ1-5

CDR3aa: CSASSGRSSYNEQFF
CDR3nt: TGCAGTGCTTCTAGCGGGAGGTCCTCCTACAATGAGCAGTTCTTC
abundance: once
d_gene: TRBD2
len: 15
v_gene: TRBV20-1
j_gene: TRBJ2-1

CDR3aa: CSASGIYGYTF
CDR3nt: TGCAGTGCTAGCGGGATCTATGGCTACACCTTC
abundance: many
d_gene: .
len: 11
v_gene: TRBV20-1
j_gene: TRBJ1-2

CDR3aa: CASSARVRAFF
CDR3nt: TGTGCCAGCAGCGCCCGCGTGAGAGCTTTCTTT
abundance: many
d_gene: .
len: 11
v_gene: TRBV11-1
j_gene: TRBJ1-1

CDR3aa: CASTPSLGAFYEQYF
CDR3nt: TGTGCCAGCACCCCATCCCTAGGGGCATTCTACGAGCAGTACTTC
abundance: many
d_gene: .
len: 15
v_gene: TRBV12-3/TRBV12-4
j_gene: TRBJ2-7

CDR3aa: CASTRLAGDVRGTQYF
CDR3nt: TGTGCCAGCACCCGACTAGCGGGAGACGTTCGTGGGACCCAGTACTTC
abundance: many
d_gene: TRBD2
len: 16
v_gene: TRBV6-1
j_gene: TRBJ2-5

CDR3aa: CASSPGSGMNTEAFF
CDR3nt: TGTGCCAGCAGCCCCGGGAGCGGAATGAACACTGAAGCTTTCTTT
abundance: .
d_gene: .
len: 15
v_gene: TRBV28
j_gene: TRBJ1-1

CDR3aa: CASRGLANTGELFF
CDR3nt: TGCGCCAGCAGGGGACTAGCGAACACCGGGGAGCTGTTTTTT
abundance: many
d_gene: TRBD2
len: 14
v_gene: TRBV6-1
j_gene: TRBJ2-2

CDR3aa: CSATRGINYGYTF
CDR3nt: TGCAGTGCCACACGGGGGATTAACTATGGCTACACCTTC
abundance: many
d_gene: .
len: 13
v_gene: TRBV20-1
j_gene: TRBJ1-2

CDR3aa: CASSPTRGGLNSYEQYF
CDR3nt: TGTGCCAGCAGCCCAACTCGGGGTGGCTTAAACTCCTACGAGCAGTACTTC
abundance: .
d_gene: .
len: 17
v_gene: TRBV11-2
j_gene: TRBJ2-7

CDR3aa: CSARDLWQGYF
CDR3nt: TGCAGTGCTAGGGACCTTTGGCAGGGGTACTTC
abundance: many
d_gene: .
len: 11
v_gene: TRBV20-1
j_gene: TRBJ2-7

CDR3aa: CASSEGRGSPLHF
CDR3nt: TGTGCCAGCAGTGAAGGGCGAGGTTCACCCCTCCACTTT
abundance: few
d_gene: .
len: 13
v_gene: TRBV2
j_gene: TRBJ1-6

CDR3aa: CASRREASNTGELFF
CDR3nt: TGTGCCAGCAGGCGAGAGGCTTCGAACACCGGGGAGCTGTTTTTT
abundance: .
d_gene: .
len: 15
v_gene: TRBV7-8
j_gene: TRBJ2-2

CDR3aa: CASSPLGRNQETQYF
CDR3nt: TGTGCCAGCAGTCCTTTGGGACGGAACCAAGAGACCCAGTACTTC
abundance: .
d_gene: .
len: 15
v_gene: TRBV24-1
j_gene: TRBJ2-5

CDR3aa: CASSLAGAGANVLTF
CDR3nt: TGCGCCAGCAGCCTCGCGGGCGCTGGGGCCAACGTCCTGACTTTC
abundance: many
d_gene: .
len: 15
v_gene: TRBV5-1
j_gene: TRBJ2-6

CDR3aa: CASGSNNSPLHF
CDR3nt: TGTGCCAGCGGAAGCAATAATTCACCCCTCCACTTT
abundance: many
d_gene: .
len: 12
v_gene: TRBV11-2
j_gene: TRBJ1-6

CDR3aa: CASSYSLGTTEQYF
CDR3nt: TGTGCCAGCAGTTACTCCCTCGGGACTACCGAGCAGTACTTC
abundance: .
d_gene: TRBD2
len: 14
v_gene: TRBV6-5
j_gene: TRBJ2-7

CDR3aa: CASSLVLPGRVELFF
CDR3nt: TGTGCCAGCAGCTTAGTACTTCCGGGTAGAGTGGAACTGTTTTTT
abundance: .
d_gene: .
len: 15
v_gene: TRBV7-6
j_gene: TRBJ1-4

CDR3aa: CSVEKREGSAANVLTF
CDR3nt: TGCAGCGTTGAGAAGAGGGAGGGGTCTGCGGCCAACGTCCTGACTTTC
abundance: .
d_gene: TRBD2
len: 16
v_gene: TRBV29-1
j_gene: TRBJ2-6